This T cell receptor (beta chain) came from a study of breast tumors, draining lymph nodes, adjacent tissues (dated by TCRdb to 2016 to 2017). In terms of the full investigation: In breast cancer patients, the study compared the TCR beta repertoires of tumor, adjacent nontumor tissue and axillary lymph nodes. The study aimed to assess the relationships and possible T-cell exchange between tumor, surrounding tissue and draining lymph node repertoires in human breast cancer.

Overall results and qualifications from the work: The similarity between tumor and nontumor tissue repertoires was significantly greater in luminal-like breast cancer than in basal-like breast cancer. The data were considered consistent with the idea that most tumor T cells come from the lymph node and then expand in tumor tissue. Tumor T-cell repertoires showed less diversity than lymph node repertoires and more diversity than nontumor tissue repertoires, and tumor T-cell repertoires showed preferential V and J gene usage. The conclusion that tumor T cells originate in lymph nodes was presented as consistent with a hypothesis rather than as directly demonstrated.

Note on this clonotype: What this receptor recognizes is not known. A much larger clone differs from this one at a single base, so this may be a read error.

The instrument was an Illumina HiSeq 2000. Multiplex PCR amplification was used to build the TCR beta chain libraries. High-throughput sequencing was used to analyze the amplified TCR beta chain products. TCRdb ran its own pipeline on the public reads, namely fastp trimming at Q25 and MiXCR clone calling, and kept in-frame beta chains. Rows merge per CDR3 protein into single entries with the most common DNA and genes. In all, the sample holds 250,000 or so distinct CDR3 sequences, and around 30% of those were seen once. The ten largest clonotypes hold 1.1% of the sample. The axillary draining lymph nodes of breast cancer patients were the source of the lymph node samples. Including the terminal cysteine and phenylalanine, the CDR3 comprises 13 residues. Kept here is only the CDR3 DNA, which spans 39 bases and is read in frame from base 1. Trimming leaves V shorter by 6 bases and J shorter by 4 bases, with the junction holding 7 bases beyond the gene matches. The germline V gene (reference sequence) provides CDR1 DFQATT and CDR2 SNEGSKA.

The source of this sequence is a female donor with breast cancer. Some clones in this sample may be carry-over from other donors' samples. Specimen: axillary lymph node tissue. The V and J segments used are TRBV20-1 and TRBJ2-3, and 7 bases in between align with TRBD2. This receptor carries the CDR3 CSARPGGSDTQYF. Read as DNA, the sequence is TGCAGTGCCAGACCGGGGGGTTCAGATACGCAGTATTTT.